The source of this T cell receptor (beta chain) is a study of T-cell memory formation after mild COVID-19. This clonotype came up a few times. One entry per CDR3 protein results from TCRdb running MiXCR on the 5' RACE reads. The profile shows around 300,000 distinct CDR3 sequences, 13% of them singletons. After removal of 4 bases from V and 4 bases from J, the junction contained 8 bases not matched to a gene. The CDR3 length is 16 residues. Germline V lookup: CDR1 SGHNT, CDR2 YYREEE (reference sequence). This receptor was obtained from a young man who had mild COVID-19 (a few samples of this study predate the infection). Cell type and time point are not known. This sequence joins TRBV5-4 and TRBJ2-1, with 10 bases lining up with TRBD2. The sequencing sample was made of PBMCs or a T cell subset sorted from them (not recorded which). CDR3 sequence reads: CASSPAGGPGYNEQFF. Here the CDR3 DNA reads TGTGCCAGCAGCCCAGCGGGGGGGCCGGGTTACAATGAGCAGTTCTTC.